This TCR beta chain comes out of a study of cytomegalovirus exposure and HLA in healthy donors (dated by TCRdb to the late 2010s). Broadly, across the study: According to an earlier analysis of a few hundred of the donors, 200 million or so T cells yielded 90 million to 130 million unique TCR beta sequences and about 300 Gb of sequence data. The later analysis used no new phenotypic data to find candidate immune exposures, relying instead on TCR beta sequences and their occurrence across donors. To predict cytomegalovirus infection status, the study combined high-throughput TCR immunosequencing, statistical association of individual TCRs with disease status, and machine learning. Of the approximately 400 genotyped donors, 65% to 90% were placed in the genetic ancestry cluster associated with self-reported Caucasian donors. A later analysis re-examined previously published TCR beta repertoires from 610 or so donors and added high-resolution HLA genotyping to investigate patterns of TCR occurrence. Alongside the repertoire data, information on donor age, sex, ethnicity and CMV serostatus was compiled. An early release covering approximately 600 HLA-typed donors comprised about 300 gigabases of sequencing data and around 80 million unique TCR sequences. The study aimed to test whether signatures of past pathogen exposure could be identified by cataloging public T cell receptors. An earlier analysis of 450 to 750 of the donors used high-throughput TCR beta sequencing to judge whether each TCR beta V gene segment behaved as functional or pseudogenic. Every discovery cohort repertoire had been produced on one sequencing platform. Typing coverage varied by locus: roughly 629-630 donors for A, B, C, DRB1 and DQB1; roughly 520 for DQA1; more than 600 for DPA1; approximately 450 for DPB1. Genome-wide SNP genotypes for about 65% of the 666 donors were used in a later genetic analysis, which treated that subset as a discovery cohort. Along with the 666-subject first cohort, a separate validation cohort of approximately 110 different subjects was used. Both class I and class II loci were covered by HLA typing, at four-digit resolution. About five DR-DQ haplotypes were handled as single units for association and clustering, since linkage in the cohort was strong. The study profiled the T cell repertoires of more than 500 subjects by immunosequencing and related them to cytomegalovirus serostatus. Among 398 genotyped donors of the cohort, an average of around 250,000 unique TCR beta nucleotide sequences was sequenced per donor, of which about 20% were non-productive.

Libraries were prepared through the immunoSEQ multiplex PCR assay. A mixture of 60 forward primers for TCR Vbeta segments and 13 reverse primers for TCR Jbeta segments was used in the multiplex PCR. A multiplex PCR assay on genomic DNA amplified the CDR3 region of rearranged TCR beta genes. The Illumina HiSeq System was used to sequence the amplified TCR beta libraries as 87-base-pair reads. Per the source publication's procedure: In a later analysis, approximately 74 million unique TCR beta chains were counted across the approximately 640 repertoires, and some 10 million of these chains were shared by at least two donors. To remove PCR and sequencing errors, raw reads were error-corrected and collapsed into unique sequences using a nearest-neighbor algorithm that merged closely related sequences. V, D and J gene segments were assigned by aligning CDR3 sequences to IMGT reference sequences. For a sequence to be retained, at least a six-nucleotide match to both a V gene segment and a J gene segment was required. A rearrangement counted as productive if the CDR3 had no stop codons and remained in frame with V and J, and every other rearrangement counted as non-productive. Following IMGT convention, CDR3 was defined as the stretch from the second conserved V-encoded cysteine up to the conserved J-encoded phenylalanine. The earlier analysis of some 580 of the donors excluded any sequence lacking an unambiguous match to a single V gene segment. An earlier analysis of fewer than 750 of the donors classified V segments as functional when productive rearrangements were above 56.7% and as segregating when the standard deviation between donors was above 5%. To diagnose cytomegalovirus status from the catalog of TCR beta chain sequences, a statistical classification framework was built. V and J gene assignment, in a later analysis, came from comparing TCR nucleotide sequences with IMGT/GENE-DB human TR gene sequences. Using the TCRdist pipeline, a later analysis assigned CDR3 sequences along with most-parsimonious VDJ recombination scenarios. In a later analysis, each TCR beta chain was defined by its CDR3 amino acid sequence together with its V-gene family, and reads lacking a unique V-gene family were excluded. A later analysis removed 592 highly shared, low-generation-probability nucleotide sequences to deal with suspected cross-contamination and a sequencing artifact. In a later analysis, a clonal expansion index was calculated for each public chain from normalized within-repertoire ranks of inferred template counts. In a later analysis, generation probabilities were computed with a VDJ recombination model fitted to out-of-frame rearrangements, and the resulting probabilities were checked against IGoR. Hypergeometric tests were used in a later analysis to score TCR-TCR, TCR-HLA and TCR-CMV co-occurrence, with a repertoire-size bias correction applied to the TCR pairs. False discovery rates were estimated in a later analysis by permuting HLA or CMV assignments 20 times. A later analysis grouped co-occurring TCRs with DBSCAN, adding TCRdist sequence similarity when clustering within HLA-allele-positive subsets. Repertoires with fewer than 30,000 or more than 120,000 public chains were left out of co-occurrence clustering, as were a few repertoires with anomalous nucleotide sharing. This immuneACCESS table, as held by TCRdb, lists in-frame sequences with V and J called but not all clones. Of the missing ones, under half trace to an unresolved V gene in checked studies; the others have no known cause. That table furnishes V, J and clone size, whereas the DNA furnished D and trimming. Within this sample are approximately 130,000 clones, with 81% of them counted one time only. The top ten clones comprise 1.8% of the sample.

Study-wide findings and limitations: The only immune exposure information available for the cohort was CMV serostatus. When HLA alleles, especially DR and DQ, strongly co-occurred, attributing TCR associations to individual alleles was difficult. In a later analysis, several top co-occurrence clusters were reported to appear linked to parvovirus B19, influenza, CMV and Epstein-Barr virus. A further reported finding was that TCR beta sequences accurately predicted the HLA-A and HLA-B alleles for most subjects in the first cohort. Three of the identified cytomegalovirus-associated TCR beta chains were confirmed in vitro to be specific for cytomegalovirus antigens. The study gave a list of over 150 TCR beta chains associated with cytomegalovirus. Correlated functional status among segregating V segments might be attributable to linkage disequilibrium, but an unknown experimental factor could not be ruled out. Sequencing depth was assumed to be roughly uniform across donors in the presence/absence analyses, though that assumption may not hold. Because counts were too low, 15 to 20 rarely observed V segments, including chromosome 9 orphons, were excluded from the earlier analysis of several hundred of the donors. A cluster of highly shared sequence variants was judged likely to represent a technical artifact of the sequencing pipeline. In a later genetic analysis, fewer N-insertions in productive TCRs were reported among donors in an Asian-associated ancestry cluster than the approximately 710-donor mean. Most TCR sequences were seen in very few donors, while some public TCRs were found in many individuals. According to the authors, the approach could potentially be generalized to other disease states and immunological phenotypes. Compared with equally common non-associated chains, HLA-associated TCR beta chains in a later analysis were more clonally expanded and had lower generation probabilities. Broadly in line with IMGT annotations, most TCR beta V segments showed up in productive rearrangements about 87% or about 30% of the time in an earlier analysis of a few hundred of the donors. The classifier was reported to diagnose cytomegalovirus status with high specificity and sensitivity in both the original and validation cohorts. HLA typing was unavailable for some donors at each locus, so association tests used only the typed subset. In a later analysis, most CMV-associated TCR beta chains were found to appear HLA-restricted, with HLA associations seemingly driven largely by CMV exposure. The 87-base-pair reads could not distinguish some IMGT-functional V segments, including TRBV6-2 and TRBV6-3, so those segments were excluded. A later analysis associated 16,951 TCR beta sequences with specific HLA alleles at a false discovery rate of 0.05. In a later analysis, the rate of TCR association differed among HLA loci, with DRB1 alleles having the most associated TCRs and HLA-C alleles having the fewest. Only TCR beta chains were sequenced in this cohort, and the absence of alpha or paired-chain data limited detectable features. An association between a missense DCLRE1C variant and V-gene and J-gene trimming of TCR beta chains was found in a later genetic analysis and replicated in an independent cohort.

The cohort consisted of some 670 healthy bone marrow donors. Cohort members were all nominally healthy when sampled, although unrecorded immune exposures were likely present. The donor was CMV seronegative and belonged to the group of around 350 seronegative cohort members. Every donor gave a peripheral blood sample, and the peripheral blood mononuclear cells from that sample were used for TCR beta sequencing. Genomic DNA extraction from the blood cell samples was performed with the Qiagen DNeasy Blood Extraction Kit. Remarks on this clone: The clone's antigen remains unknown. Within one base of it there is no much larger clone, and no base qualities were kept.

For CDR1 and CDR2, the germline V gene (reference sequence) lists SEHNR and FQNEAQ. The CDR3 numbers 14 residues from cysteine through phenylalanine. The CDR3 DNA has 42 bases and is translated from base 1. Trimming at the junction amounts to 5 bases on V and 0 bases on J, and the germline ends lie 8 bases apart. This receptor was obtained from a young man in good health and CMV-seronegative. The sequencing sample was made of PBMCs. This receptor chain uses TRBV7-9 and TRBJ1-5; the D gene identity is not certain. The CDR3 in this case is CASSDQDSNQPQHF. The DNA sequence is TGTGCCAGCAGCGATCAGGATAGCAATCAGCCCCAGCATTTT.